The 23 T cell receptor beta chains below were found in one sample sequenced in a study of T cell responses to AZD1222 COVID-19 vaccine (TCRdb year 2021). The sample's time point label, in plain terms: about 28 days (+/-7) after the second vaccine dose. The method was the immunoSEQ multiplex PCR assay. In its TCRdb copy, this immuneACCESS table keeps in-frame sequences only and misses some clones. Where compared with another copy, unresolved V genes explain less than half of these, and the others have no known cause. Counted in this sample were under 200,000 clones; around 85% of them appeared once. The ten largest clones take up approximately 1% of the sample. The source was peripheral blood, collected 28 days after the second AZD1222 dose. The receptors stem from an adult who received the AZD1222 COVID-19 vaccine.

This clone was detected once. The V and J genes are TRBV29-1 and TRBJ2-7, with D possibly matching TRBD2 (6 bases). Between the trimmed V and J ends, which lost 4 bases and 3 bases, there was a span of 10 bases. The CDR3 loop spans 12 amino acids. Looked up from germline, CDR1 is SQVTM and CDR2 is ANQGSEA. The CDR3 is CSVVTGGYEQYF. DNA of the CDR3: TGCAGCGTTGTTACCGGGGGCTACGAGCAGTACTTC.

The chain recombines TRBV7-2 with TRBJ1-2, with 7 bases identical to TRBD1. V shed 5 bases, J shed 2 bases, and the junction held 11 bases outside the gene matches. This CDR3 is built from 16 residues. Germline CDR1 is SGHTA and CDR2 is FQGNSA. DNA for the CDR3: TGTGCCAGCAGCCCCCCTGGCGGAGGGGGCAACTATGGCTACACCTTC. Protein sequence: CASSPPGGGGNYGYTF.

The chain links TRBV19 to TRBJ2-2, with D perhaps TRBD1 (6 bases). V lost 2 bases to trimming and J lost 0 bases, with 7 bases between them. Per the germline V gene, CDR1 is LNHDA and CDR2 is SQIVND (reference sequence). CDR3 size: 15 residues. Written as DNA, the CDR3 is TGTGCCAGTAGTATAACAGGGACGAACACCGGGGAGCTGTTTTTT. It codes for CASSITGTNTGELFF.

For the CDR3, the DNA is TGCGCCAGCAGCTTGGCCCCCCCGACAGGTACCTCCTACGAGCAGTACTTC. This encodes CASSLAPPTGTSYEQYF. The chain carries TRBV5-1 and TRBJ2-7, with D perhaps TRBD1 (6 bases). V lost 0 bases and J 0 bases, leaving 16 bases between the germline ends. Germline V gene lookup returns CDR1 SGHRS and CDR2 YFSETQ. The CDR3 runs to 17 residues.

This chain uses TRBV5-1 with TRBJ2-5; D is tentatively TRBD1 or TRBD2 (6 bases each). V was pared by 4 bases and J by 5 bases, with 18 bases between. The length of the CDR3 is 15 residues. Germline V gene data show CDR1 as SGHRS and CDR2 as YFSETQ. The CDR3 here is CASSRLGGQGETQYF. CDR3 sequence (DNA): TGCGCCAGCAGCCGTCTAGGAGGGCAGGGGGAGACCCAGTACTTC.

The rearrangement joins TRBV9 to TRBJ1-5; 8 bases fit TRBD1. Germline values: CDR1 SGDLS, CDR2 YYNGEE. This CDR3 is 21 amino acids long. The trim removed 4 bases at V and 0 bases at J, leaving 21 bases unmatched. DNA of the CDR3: TGTGCCAGCAGCACCCGCGTCGGGACAGGCAACATGACCTATAGCAATCAGCCCCAGCATTTT. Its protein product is CASSTRVGTGNMTYSNQPQHF.

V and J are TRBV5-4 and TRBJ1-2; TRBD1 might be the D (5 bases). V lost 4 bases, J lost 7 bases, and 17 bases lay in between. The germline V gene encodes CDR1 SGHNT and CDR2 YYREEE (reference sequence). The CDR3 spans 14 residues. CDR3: CASSVSGRVRGYTF. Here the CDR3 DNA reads TGTGCCAGCAGCGTGTCGGGCAGGGTGCGTGGCTACACCTTC.

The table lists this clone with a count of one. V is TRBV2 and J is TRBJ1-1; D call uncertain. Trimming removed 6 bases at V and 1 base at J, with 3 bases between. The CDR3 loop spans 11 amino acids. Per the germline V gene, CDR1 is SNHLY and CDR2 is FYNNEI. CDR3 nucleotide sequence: TGTGCCAGCAGGCAGAACACTGAAGCTTTCTTT. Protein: CASRQNTEAFF.

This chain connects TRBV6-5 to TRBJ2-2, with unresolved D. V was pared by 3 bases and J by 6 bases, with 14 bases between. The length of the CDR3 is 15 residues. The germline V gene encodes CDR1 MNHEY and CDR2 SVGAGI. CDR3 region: CASSYWAVEAGELFF. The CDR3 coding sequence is TGTGCCAGCAGTTATTGGGCAGTAGAGGCCGGGGAGCTGTTTTTT.

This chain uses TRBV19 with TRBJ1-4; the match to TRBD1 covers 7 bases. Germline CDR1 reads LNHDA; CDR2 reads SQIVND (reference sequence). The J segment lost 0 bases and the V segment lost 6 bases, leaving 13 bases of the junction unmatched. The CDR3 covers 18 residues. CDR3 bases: TGTGCCAGTAGCCCAGGGGGGTTCGCCTCAGCAACTAATGAAAAACTGTTTTTT. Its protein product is CASSPGGFASATNEKLFF.

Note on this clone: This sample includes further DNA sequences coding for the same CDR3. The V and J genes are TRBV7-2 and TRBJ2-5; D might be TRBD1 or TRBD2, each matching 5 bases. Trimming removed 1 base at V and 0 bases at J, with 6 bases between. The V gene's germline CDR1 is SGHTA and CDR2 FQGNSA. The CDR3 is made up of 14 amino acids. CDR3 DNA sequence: TGTGCCAGCAGCTTAGGGGGGAACCAAGAGACCCAGTACTTC. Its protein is CASSLGGNQETQYF.

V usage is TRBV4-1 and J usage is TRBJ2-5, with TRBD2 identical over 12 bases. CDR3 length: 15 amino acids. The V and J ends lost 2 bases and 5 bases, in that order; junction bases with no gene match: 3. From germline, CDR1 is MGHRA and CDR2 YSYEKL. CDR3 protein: CASSQTLAGGETQYF. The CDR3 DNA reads TGCGCCAGCAGCCAAACACTAGCGGGGGGCGAGACCCAGTACTTC.

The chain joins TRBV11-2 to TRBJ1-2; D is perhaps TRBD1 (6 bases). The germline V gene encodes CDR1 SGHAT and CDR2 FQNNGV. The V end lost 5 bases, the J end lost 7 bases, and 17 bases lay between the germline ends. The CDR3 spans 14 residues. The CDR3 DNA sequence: TGTGCCAGCAGCCCCCAAACAGGGTTTCGTGGCTACACCTTC. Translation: CASSPQTGFRGYTF.

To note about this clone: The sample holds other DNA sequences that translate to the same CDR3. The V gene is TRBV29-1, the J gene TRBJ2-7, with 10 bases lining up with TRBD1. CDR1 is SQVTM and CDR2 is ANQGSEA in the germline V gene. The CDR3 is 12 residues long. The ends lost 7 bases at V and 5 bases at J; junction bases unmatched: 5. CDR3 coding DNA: TGCAGCGGGGGGACAGGGGACGACGAGCAGTACTTC. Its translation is CSGGTGDDEQYF.

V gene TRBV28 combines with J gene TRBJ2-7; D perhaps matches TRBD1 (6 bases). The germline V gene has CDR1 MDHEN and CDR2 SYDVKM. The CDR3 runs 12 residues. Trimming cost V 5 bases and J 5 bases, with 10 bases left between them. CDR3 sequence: CASSLYRDEQYF. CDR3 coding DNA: TGTGCCAGCAGTCTTTACAGGGACGAGCAGTACTTC.

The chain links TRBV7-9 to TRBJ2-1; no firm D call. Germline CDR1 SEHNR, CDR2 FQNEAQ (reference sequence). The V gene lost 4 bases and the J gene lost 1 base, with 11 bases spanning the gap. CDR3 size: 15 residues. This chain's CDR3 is CASSSRQQSYNEQFF. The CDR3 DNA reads TGTGCCAGCAGCTCCCGGCAGCAGTCCTACAATGAGCAGTTCTTC.

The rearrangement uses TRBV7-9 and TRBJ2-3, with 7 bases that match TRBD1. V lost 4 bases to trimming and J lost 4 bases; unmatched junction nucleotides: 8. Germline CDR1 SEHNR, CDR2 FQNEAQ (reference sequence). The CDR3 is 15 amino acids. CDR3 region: CASSSATGASDTQYF. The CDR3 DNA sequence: TGTGCCAGCAGCTCGGCCACAGGGGCTTCAGATACGCAGTATTTT.

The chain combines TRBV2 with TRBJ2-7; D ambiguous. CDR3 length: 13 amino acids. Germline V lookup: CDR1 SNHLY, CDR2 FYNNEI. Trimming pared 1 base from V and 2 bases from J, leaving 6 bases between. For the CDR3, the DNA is TGTGCCAGCAGTGAAGGGGTCGCCTACGAGCAGTACTTC. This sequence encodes CASSEGVAYEQYF.

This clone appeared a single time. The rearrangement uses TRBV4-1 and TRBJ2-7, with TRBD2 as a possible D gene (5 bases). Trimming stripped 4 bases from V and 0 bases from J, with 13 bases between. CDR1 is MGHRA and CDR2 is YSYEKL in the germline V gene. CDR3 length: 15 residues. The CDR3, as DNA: TGCGCCAGCAGCCCCGTCGCGGGCGGCTCCTACGAGCAGTACTTC. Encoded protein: CASSPVAGGSYEQYF.

As DNA, the CDR3 is TGCAGCGCTGACAGGGGGAACACTGAAGCTTTCTTT. It codes for CSADRGNTEAFF. The chain combines TRBV29-1 with TRBJ1-1, with TRBD1 matching over 8 bases. With V trimmed by 7 bases and J by 1 base, 2 bases remained unmatched. The germline V gene has CDR1 SQVTM and CDR2 ANQGSEA. The CDR3 extends over 12 amino acids.

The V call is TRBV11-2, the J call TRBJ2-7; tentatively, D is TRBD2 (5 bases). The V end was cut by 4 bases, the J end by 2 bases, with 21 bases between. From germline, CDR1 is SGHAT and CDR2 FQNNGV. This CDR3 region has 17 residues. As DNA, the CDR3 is TGTGCCAGCAGCTCTCCCCGGAGGCTCTCCTCCCCCTACGAGCAGTACTTC. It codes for CASSSPRRLSSPYEQYF.

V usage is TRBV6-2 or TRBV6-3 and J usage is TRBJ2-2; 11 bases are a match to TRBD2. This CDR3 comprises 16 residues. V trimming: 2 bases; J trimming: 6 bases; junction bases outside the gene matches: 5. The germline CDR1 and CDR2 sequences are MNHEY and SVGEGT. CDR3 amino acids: CASSYPSGGPAGELFF. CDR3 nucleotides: TGTGCCAGCAGTTACCCTAGCGGGGGGCCAGCCGGGGAGCTGTTTTTT.

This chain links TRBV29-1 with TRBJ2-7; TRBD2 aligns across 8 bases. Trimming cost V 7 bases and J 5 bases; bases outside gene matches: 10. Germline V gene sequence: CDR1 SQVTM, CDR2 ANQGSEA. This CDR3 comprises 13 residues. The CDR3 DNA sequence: TGCAGCGCCCGGCGGGGGGCGAGGGACGAGCAGTACTTC. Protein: CSARRGARDEQYF.